This T cell receptor beta chain was observed in a study of T cell responses to AZD1222 COVID-19 vaccine. Overall study results and limits: The sample set comprised mostly white British donors with more females, and clonal diversity was possibly underestimated. Compared with day 0, the breadth and depth of the Spike-specific TCR repertoire rose significantly after two doses of AZD1222. The peak T cell response came first, and repertoires were sampled only after it.

On this clone: The antigen is undetermined.

Germline V gene lookup returns CDR1 GTSNPN and CDR2 SVGIG (reference sequence). V was clipped by 3 bases and J by 0 bases; unmatched bases: 12. This CDR3 is built from 17 residues. Measured with immunoSEQ multiplex PCR; TCRdb has only the in-frame clones, and not every one. The sample consists of about 140,000 clones, over 75% of them appearing once. This sequence originates from an adult in good health. The chain employs TRBV30 and TRBJ1-2, with 8 bases identical to TRBD1. The sample consisted of peripheral blood, taken on day 0 of AZD1222 vaccination. The CDR3 sequence: CAWRAGGRGGPNYGYTF. Written as DNA, the CDR3 is TGTGCCTGGAGGGCAGGGGGCCGCGGAGGACCTAACTATGGCTACACCTTC.